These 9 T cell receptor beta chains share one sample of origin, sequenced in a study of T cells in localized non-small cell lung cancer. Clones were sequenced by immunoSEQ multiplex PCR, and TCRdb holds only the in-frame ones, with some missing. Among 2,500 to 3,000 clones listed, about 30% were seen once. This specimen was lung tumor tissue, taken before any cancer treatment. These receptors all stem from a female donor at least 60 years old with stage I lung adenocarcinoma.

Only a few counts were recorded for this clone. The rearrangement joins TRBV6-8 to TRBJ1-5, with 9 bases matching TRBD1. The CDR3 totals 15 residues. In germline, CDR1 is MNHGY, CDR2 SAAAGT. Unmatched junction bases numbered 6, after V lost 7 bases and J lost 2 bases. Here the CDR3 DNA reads TGTGCCAGCACCACGGGACAGGGTGGCAATCAGCCCCAGCATTTT. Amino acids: CASTTGQGGNQPQHF.

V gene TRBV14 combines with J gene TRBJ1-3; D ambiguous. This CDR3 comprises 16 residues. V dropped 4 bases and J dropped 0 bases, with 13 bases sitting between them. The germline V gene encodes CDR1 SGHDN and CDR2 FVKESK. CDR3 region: CASSPPGVSSGNTIYF. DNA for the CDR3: TGTGCCAGCAGCCCCCCTGGGGTGAGCTCTGGAAACACCATATATTTT.

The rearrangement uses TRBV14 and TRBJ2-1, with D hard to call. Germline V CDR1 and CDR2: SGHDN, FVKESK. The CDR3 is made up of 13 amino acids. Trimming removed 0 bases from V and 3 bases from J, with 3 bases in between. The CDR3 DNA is TGTGCCAGCAGCCAAGATCGCTACAATGAGCAGTTCTTC. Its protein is CASSQDRYNEQFF.

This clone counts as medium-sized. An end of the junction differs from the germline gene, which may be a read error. The CDR3 DNA sequence: TGTGCCATCAGTGGAGGGACAGGGGGTAGTCACAATGAGCAGTTCTTC. It specifies CAISGGTGGSHNEQFF. The chain links TRBV6-8 to TRBJ2-1, with TRBD1 matching over 11 bases. This CDR3 has 16 residues. CDR1 is MNHGY, CDR2 SAAAGT, per germline.

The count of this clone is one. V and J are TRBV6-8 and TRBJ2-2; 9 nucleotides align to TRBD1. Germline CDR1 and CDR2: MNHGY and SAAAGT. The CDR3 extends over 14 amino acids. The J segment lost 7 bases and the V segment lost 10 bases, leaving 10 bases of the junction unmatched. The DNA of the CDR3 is TGTGCCATCAGGGAACAGGGGGCTCTCGGGGAGCTGTTTTTT. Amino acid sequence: CAIREQGALGELFF.

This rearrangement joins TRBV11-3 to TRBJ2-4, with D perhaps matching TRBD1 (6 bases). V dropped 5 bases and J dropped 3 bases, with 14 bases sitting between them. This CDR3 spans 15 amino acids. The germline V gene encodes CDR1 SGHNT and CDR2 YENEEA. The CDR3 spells CASSQAGVNKNIQYF. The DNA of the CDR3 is TGTGCCAGCAGCCAAGCAGGGGTCAACAAAAACATTCAGTACTTC.

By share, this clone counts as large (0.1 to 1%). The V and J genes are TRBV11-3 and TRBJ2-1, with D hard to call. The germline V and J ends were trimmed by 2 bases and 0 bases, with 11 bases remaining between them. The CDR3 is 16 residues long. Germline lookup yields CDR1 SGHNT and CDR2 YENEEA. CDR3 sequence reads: CASSLIGISSYNEQFF. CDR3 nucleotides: TGTGCCAGCAGCTTAATAGGGATCAGCTCCTACAATGAGCAGTTCTTC. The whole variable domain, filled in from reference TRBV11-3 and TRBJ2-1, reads EAGVVQSPRYKIIEKKQPVAFWCNPISGHNTLYWYLQNLGQGPELLIRYENEEAVDDSQLPKDRFSAERLKGVDSTLKIQPAELGDSAVYLCASSLIGISSYNEQFFGPGTRLTVL.

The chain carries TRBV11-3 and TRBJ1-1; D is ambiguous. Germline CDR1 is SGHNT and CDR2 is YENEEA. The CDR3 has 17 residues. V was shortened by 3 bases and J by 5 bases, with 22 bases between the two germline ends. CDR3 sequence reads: CASSLIGVSISRTEAFF. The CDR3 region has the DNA TGTGCCAGCAGCTTGATTGGTGTATCTATTTCGCGGACTGAAGCTTTCTTT.

The CDR3 here is CASSDWGRETQYF. DNA of the CDR3: TGTGCCAGCAGTGACTGGGGGCGGGAGACCCAGTACTTC. The rearrangement joins TRBV6-8 to TRBJ2-5, with D tentatively TRBD1 (6 bases). This CDR3 comprises 13 residues. The germline V and J ends were trimmed by 5 bases and 5 bases, with 12 bases remaining between them. The germline V gene has CDR1 MNHGY and CDR2 SAAAGT.